This T cell receptor beta chain was captured by sequencing in a study of CD8 T cells in Susac syndrome. Germline values: CDR1 DFQATT, CDR2 SNEGSKA (reference sequence). The CDR3 has 14 residues. Trimming cost V 6 bases and J 1 base, with 12 bases left between them. TEMRA cells were enriched by FACS, while CD8+ and CD4+ T cells were obtained through a negative isolation that was performed magnetically. With random hexamers, reverse transcription was performed on roughly 0.45 to 1 ug of RNA. MiXCR, applied by TCRdb to the immunoSEQ multiplex PCR reads, yields one record per CDR3 protein. The sample includes 84,000 or so distinct CDR3 sequences, roughly 96% seen only once; the top ten take about 0.41%.

The material sequenced was CD8+ T cells from PBMCs. This receptor was identified in a human donor with Susac syndrome. The chain joins TRBV20-1 to TRBJ2-2; D gene ambiguous. Here the CDR3 DNA reads TGCAGTGCCCTTTTACCGGGGAACACCGGGGAGCTGTTTTTT. Protein sequence: CSALLPGNTGELFF.